This TCR beta chain was sequenced for a study of early T cells in non-severe SARS-CoV-2 infection. Germline CDR1 reads SGHNT; CDR2 reads YENEEA. The CDR3 covers 15 residues. Trimming removed 5 bases from V and 3 bases from J, with 16 bases in between. This clonotype showed up many times. cDNA molecules, individually, were tagged with unique molecular identifiers. TCRdb independently ran MiXCR on the 5' RACE reads; one entry per CDR3 protein. This sample has under 70,000 distinct CDR3 sequences, with roughly 12% found just once. The chain employs TRBV11-3 and TRBJ1-1, with D perhaps TRBD1 (6 bases). This TCR derives from an adult who was a healthcare worker with PCR-confirmed SARS-CoV-2 infection or an uninfected control (not recorded which). The specimen was whole blood. The DNA for the CDR3 is TGTGCCAGCAGCGAACAGGGAGATCACTACACTGAAGCTTTCTTT. This codes for CASSEQGDHYTEAFF.